This T cell receptor beta chain was identified in a study of identical twins. Healthy Caucasians were all of the donors. The sample holds a few counts of this clonotype. Unique molecular identifiers were present on the cDNA, and a universal primer site came from template switching. TCRdb independently ran MiXCR on the 5' RACE reads; one entry per CDR3 protein. The profile shows some 1,700,000 distinct CDR3 sequences, about 30% of them singletons. Source material: cord blood. The sequence derives from a newborn girl in good health.

CDR3 protein: CASSLVLGQGAPELNYGYTF. The CDR3 nucleotides read TGTGCCAGCAGCTTAGTCTTAGGTCAGGGGGCGCCCGAATTGAACTATGGCTACACCTTC. This chain connects TRBV7-9 to TRBJ1-2, with TRBD1 matching over 8 bases. CDR3 length equals 20 residues. Germline V CDR1 and CDR2: SEHNR, FQNEAQ (reference sequence). After removal of 1 base from V and 2 bases from J, the junction contained 18 bases not matched to a gene.